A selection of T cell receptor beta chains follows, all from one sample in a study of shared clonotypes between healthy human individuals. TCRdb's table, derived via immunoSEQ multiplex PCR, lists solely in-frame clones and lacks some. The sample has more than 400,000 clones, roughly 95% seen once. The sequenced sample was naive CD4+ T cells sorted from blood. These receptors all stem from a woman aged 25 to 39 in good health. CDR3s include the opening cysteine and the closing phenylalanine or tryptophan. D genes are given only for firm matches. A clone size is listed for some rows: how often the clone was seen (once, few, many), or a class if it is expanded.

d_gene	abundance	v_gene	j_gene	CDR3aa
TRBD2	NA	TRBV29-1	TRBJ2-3	CSVEPELAGAADTQYF
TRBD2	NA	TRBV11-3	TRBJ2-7	CASSLVSGSEEQYF
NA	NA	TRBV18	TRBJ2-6	CASSPLSAERANVLTF
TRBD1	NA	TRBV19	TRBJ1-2	CASSRGQVSGYTF
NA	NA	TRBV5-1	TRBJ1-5	CASSGTDNSNQPQHF
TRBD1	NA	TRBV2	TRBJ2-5	CASSARQGIQETQYF
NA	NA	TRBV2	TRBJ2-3	CASKPLVSSTDTQYF
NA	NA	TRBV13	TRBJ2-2	CASSLGGLITGELFF
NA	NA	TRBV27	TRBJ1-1	CASSLGGLMNTEAFF
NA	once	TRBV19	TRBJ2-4	CASSIRDGQDIQYF